Detailed here is one T cell receptor (beta chain). J was trimmed by 5 bases and V by 4 bases; bases with no gene match: 6. The CDR3 consists of 14 residues. The V gene's germline CDR1 is SGHRS and CDR2 YFSETQ. This entry is derived from a study of blood T cell repertoires in COVID-19. Overall study context: Sources were T cells, B-cell-depleted T cells, or PBMCs; the material itself was cDNA or gDNA.

The data were produced by immunoSEQ multiplex PCR, yet TCRdb's version contains in-frame clones alone and is incomplete. The sample has 210,000 or so clones, 70% to 90% seen once. What was sequenced was peripheral blood. This clonotype was obtained from a middle-aged woman who had recovered from COVID-19. This rearrangement joins TRBV5-1 to TRBJ1-5, with 7 bases identical to TRBD1. The CDR3 region is CASSPTGPHQPQHF. In DNA, the CDR3 is TGCGCCAGCAGCCCGACAGGGCCACATCAGCCCCAGCATTTT.